The clone carrying this T cell receptor (beta chain) has more than one count but fewer than ten. TCRdb re-derived calls from the RT-PCR reads in MiXCR, one entry per CDR3 protein. The table lists about 680,000 distinct CDR3 sequences, 13% to 15% of them singletons. The V gene lost 0 bases and the J gene lost 2 bases, with 11 bases spanning the gap. Germline CDR1 is DFQATT and CDR2 is SNEGSKA (reference sequence). The CDR3 is 14 amino acids. The chain combines TRBV20-1 with TRBJ2-7; D possibly corresponds to TRBD2 (5 bases). Sequencing used memory CD4+ T cells from blood. This clonotype was obtained from a female donor in good health, serving as a healthy control. This chain's CDR3 is CSARDPSRAYEQYF. DNA of the CDR3: TGCAGTGCTAGAGATCCTAGCCGGGCCTACGAGCAGTACTTC.